A single sample is the source of the 2 T cell receptor beta chains below, sequenced in a study of PD-1 blockade in classical Hodgkin lymphoma. Clones were read by immunoSEQ multiplex PCR, and TCRdb kept only the in-frame ones, dropping some. The data hold 4,500 or so clones, with roughly 76% observed a single time. The time point was: cycle 4 day 1 (C4D1), after less than 7 weeks of nivolumab. All patients relapsed after autologous stem cell transplantation, and brentuximab vedotin exposure varied. The investigators isolated CD8+ T cells from thawed PBMCs using magnetic negative selection. The material sequenced was CD8+ T cells from blood, taken before the fourth cycle of nivolumab. Receptors originate from a human donor with classical Hodgkin lymphoma.

This chain connects TRBV29-1 to TRBJ2-7, with a weak D call TRBD2 (5 bases). The CDR3 length is 15 residues. Germline V lookup: CDR1 SQVTM, CDR2 ANQGSEA. V lost 1 base and J 0 bases, leaving 13 bases between the germline ends. The CDR3 loop reads CSVEAPSWSSYEQYF. The CDR3 DNA reads as TGCAGCGTTGAAGCCCCTAGCTGGAGCTCCTACGAGCAGTACTTC.

This chain uses TRBV2 with TRBJ1-2; D remains unclear. The CDR3 runs to 12 residues. CDR1 and CDR2 (germline): SNHLY, FYNNEI. V lost 8 bases and J lost 7, with 14 bases in between. The CDR3 sequence is CASEHGKRGYTF. The CDR3 DNA is TGTGCCAGCGAGCACGGAAAACGTGGCTACACCTTC. Filled out from reference TRBV2 and TRBJ1-2, the complete variable domain reads EPEVTQTPSHQVTQMGQEVILRCVPISNHLYFYWYRQILGQKVEFLVSFYNNEISEKSEIFDDQFSVERPDGSNFTLKIRSTKLEDSAMYFCASEHGKRGYTFGSGTRLTVV.